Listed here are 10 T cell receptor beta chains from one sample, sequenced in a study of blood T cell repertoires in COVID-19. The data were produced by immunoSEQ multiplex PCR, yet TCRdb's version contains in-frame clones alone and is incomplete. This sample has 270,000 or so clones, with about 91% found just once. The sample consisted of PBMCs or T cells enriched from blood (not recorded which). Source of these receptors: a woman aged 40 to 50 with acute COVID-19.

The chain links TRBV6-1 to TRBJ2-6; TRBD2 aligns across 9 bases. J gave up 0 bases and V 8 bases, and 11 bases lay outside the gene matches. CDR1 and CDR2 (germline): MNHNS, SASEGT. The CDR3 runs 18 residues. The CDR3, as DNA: TGTGCCAGCGGTGGTAGCGGGAGAACGGGCTCTGGGGCCAACGTCCTGACTTTC. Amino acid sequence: CASGGSGRTGSGANVLTF.

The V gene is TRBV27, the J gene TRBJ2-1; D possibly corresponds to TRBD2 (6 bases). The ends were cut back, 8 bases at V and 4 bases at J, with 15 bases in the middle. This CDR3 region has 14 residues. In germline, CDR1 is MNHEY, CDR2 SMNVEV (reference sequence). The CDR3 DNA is TGTGCCAGCGCCCCGACTAGGGGTTACAATGAGCAGTTCTTC. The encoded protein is CASAPTRGYNEQFF.

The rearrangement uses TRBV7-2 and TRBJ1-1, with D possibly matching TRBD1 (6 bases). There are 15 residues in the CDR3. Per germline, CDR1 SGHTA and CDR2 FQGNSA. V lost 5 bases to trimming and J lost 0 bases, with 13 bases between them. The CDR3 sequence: CASSQNRDVNTEAFF. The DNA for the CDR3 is TGTGCCAGCAGCCAAAACAGGGATGTGAACACTGAAGCTTTCTTT.

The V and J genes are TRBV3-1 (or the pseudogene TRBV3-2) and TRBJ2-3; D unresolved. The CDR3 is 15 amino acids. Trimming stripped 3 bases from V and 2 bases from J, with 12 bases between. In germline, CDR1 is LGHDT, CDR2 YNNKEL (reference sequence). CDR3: CASSHALINTDTQYF. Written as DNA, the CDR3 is TGTGCCAGCAGCCACGCCCTAATCAACACAGATACGCAGTATTTT.

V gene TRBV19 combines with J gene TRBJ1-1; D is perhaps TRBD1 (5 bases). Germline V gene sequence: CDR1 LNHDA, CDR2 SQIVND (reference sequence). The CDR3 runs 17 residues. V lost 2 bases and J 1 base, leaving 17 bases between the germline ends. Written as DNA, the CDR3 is TGTGCCAGTAGTATAATGGGCAGGGAAGGCAAGAACACTGAAGCTTTCTTT. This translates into CASSIMGREGKNTEAFF.

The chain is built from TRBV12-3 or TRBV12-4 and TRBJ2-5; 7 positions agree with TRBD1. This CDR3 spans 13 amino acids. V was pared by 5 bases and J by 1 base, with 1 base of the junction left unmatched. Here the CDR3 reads CASSRDSQETQYF. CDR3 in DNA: TGTGCCAGCAGTAGGGACAGCCAAGAGACCCAGTACTTC.

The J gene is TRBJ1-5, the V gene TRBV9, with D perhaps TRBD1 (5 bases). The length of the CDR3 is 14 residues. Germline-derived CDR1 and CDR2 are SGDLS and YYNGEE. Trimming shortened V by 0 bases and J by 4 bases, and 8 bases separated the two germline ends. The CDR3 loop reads CASSVDTGNQPQHF. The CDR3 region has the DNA TGTGCCAGCAGCGTAGATACAGGTAATCAGCCCCAGCATTTT.

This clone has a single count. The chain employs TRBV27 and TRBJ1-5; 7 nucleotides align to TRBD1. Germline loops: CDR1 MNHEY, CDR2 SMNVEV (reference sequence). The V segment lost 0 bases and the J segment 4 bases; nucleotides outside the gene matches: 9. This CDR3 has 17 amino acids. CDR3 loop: CASSLSSSRGQNQPQHF. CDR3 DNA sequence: TGTGCCAGCAGTTTATCCTCGAGTAGGGGGCAGAATCAGCCCCAGCATTTT.

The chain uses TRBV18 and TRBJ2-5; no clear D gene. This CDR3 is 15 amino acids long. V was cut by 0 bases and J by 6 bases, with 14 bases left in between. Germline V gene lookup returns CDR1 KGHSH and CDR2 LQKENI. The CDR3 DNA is TGTGCCAGCTCACCACCGGCGGCGTCGTGGCAGACCCAGTACTTC. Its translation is CASSPPAASWQTQYF.

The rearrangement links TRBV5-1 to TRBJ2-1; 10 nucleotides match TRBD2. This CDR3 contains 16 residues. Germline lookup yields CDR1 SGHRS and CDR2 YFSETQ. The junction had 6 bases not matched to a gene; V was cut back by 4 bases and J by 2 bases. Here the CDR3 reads CASSQRLAGPYNEQFF. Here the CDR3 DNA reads TGCGCCAGCAGCCAAAGACTAGCGGGTCCCTACAATGAGCAGTTCTTC.